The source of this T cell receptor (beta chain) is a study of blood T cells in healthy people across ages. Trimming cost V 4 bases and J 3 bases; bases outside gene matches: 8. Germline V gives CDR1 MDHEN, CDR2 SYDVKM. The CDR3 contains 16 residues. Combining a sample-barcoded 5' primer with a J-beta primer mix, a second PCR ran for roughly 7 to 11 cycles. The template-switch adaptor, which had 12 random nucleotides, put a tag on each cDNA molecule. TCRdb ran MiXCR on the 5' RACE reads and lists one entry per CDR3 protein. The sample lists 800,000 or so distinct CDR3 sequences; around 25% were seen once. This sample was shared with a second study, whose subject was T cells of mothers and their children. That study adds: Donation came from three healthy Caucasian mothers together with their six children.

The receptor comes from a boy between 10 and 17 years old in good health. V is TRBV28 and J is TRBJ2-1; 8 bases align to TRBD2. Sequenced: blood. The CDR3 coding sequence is TGTGCCAGCAGTTCGCCCGTAGCGGGGAACTACAATGAGCAGTTCTTC. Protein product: CASSSPVAGNYNEQFF.